The 9 T cell receptor beta chains presented below share a single source sample, sequenced in a study of blood T cell repertoires in COVID-19. The data were produced by immunoSEQ multiplex PCR, yet TCRdb's version contains in-frame clones alone and is incomplete. The sample records some 140,000 clones, about 90% being singletons. The material sequenced was peripheral blood. The receptors were sampled from a man aged 50-59 years with acute or convalescent COVID-19.

The chain joins TRBV6-1 to TRBJ2-7, with 7 bases aligning to TRBD2. Germline values: CDR1 MNHNS, CDR2 SASEGT. The V segment lost 1 base and the J segment 4 bases; nucleotides outside the gene matches: 13. The CDR3 totals 17 residues. CDR3 DNA: TGTGCCAGCAGTGAAGAGTGGGGTCCTGGACTAGGTTACGAGCAGTACTTC. This codes for CASSEEWGPGLGYEQYF.

This chain links TRBV6-5 with TRBJ1-4; D possibly corresponds to TRBD1 (6 bases). Germline V gene data show CDR1 as MNHEY and CDR2 as SVGAGI. Trimming removed 2 bases from V and 7 bases from J, with 8 bases in between. The CDR3 is 13 residues long. The CDR3 sequence: CASSYGGGEKLFF. The DNA of the CDR3 is TGTGCCAGCAGTTACGGGGGCGGTGAAAAACTGTTTTTT.

The chain couples TRBV6-5 to TRBJ2-3; 12 bases fit TRBD2. The length of the CDR3 is 14 residues. Trimming cost V 6 bases and J 3 bases; bases outside gene matches: 1. Germline CDR1 and CDR2: MNHEY and SVGAGI. The CDR3 DNA sequence: TGTGCCAGCAGCGGACTAGCGGGGACAGATACGCAGTATTTT. Protein sequence: CASSGLAGTDTQYF.

V gene TRBV18 combines with J gene TRBJ2-1; 8 bases line up with TRBD2. The CDR3 loop spans 14 amino acids. Germline CDR1 and CDR2: KGHSH and LQKENI. Trimming removed 2 bases from V and 8 bases from J; junction bases left unmatched: 5. Here the CDR3 DNA reads TGTGCCAGCTCACCAGGCTCTAGCGGGTATGAGCAGTTCTTC. Residues: CASSPGSSGYEQFF.

The chain uses TRBV7-8 and TRBJ2-7; TRBD1 is a possible D gene (6 bases). The length of the CDR3 is 12 residues. Germline V gene data show CDR1 as SGHVS and CDR2 as FQNEAQ. V dropped 7 bases and J dropped 1 base, with 8 bases sitting between them. The CDR3 loop is CASTGQSYEQYF. CDR3 sequence (DNA): TGTGCCAGCACCGGACAGTCCTACGAGCAGTACTTC.

The rearrangement uses TRBV7-9 and TRBJ1-2; TRBD1 is a possible D gene (6 bases). Germline lookup yields CDR1 SEHNR and CDR2 FQNEAQ (reference sequence). Trimming left V 5 bases short and J 4 bases short, with 17 bases between. The CDR3 loop spans 15 amino acids. CDR3 coding DNA: TGTGCCAGCAGCCCAGGCGGGGGCTTCTTCTATGGCTACACCTTC. It yields the protein CASSPGGGFFYGYTF.

The V call is TRBV11-2, the J call TRBJ2-2; 7 nucleotides align to TRBD2. J gave up 8 bases and V 3 bases, and 6 bases lay outside the gene matches. CDR3 length equals 14 residues. The germline V gene has CDR1 SGHAT and CDR2 FQNNGV. The CDR3 sequence is CASSFPGGRGELFF. CDR3 coding DNA: TGTGCCAGCAGCTTTCCGGGGGGACGGGGGGAGCTGTTTTTT.

This chain links TRBV20-1 with TRBJ2-5, with unresolved D. The V end lost 7 bases, the J end lost 4 bases, and 10 bases lay between the germline ends. The CDR3 has 11 amino acids. The germline V gene encodes CDR1 DFQATT and CDR2 SNEGSKA (reference sequence). The chain's CDR3 is CSVSGGETQYF. The CDR3 nucleotides are TGCAGTGTGTCAGGTGGAGAGACCCAGTACTTC.

The chain links TRBV9 to TRBJ1-2, with a tentative D call TRBD1 (5 bases). This CDR3 has 17 amino acids. The V gene lost 3 bases and the J gene lost 4 bases, with 22 bases spanning the gap. Germline V CDR1 and CDR2: SGDLS, YYNGEE. The CDR3 bases are TGTGCCAGCAGCGCAGGGTCACAGACCGGCCTGACCTATGGCTACACCTTC. Amino acids: CASSAGSQTGLTYGYTF.